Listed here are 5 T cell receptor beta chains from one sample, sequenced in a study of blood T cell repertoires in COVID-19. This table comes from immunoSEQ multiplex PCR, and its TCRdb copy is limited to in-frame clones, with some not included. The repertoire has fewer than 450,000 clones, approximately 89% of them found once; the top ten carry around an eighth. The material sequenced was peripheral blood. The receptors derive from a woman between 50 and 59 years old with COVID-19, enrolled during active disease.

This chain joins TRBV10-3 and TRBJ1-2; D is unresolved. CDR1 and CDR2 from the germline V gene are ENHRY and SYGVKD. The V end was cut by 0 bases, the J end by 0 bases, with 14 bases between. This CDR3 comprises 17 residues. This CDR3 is CAISESDLPRANYGYTF. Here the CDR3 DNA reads TGTGCCATCAGTGAGTCTGACCTCCCGAGGGCTAACTATGGCTACACCTTC.

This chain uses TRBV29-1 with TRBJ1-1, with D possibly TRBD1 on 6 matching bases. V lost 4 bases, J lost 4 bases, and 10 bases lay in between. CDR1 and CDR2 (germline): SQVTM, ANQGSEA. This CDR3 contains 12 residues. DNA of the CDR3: TGCAGCGTTGGGGACATGAGCACTGAAGCTTTCTTT. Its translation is CSVGDMSTEAFF.

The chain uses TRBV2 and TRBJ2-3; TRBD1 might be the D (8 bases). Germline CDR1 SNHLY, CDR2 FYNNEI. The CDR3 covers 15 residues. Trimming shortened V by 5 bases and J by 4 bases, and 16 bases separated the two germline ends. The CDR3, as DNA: TGTGCCAGCAGTCTTCGCACAGGGGGGGCAGATACGCAGTATTTT. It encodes CASSLRTGGADTQYF. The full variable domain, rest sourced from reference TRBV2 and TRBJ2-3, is EPEVTQTPSHQVTQMGQEVILRCVPISNHLYFYWYRQILGQKVEFLVSFYNNEISEKSEIFDDQFSVERPDGSNFTLKIRSTKLEDSAMYFCASSLRTGGADTQYFGPGTRLTVL.

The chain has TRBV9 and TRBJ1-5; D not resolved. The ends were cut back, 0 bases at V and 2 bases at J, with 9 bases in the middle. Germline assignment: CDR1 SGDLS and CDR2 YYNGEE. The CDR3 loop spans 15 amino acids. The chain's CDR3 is CASSVGGLGNQPQHF. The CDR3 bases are TGTGCCAGCAGCGTAGGAGGGCTTGGCAATCAGCCCCAGCATTTT.

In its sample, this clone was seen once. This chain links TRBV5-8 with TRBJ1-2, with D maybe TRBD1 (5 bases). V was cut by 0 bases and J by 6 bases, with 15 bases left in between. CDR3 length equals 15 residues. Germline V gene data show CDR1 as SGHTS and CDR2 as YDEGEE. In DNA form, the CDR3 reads TGTGCCAGCAGCTTGGGGGCAGGGCCCCTCCATGGCTACACCTTC. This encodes CASSLGAGPLHGYTF.